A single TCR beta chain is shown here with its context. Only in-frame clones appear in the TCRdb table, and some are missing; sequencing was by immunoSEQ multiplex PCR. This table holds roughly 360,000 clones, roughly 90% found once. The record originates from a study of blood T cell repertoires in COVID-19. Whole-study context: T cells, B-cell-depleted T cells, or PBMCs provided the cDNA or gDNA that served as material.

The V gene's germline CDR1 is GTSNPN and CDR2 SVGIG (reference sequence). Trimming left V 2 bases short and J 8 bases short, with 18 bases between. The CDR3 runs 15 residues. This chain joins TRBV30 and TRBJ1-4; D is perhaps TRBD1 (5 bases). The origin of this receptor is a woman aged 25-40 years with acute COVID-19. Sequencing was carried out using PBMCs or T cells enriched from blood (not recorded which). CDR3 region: CAWSPGHLMGEKLFF. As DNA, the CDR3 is TGTGCCTGGAGTCCAGGACACCTGATGGGGGAAAAACTGTTTTTT.